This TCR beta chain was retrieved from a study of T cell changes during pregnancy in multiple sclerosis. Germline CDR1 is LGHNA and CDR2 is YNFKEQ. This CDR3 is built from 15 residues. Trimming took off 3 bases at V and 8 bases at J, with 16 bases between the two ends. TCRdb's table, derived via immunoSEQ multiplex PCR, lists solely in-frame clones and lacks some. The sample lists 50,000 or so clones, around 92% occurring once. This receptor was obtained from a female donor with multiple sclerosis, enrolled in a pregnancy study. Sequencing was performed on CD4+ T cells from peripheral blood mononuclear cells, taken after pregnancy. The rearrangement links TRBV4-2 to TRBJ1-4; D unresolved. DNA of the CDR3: TGTGCCAGCAGCCAGGAAGCGGGGAAGGGCGAAAAACTGTTTTTT. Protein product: CASSQEAGKGEKLFF.